This TCR beta chain stems from a study of T cells in tuberculosis. Study information: Sequenced TCRs come from CD1B-GMM tetramer-binding T cells.

Thawed, overnight-rested PBMC were stained with GMM-loaded CD1B tetramer, viability dye and anti-CD3, then sorted. The lipid loaded on the CD1B tetramers was C32 glucose monomycolate from Rhodococcus equi. Tetramer-negative cells, approximately 110,000 per donor, were also sorted. Sequencing of TCR-alpha and TCR-beta chains was unpaired. The assay was immunoSEQ multiplex PCR, and TCRdb's table has in-frame clones only and misses some. The sample lists 61,000 or so clones, 81% occurring once. Material: CD1b-GMM tetramer-negative cells sorted from PBMCs. The TCR comes from an adult woman with latent tuberculosis.

CDR3 loop: CASSEGTATDTQYF. Written as DNA, the CDR3 is TGCGCCAGCAGCGAGGGGACAGCCACAGATACGCAGTATTTT. The V call is TRBV5-1, the J call TRBJ2-3; 7 bases agree with TRBD1. Germline CDR1 and CDR2: SGHRS and YFSETQ. V shed 4 bases and J 2 bases; nucleotides not matched to a gene: 4. The CDR3 spans 14 residues. Together with reference TRBV5-1 and TRBJ2-3, the CDR3 gives the full variable domain: KAGVTQTPRYLIKTRGQQVTLSCSPISGHRSVSWYQQTPGQGLQFLFEYFSETQRNKGNFPGRFSGRQFSNSRSEMNVSTLELGDSALYLCASSEGTATDTQYFGPGTRLTVL.